This entry describes one T cell receptor (beta chain). It lacks a known antigen. No base qualities exist here, and no much larger clone lies one base off it. Trimming takes 5 bases from V and 3 bases from J, and the germline ends sit 8 bases apart. From its cysteine to its phenylalanine, the CDR3 spans 12 amino acids. Only the CDR3 DNA stays, 36 bases, in frame from base 1. According to the germline V gene (reference sequence), CDR1 reads SGHNT and CDR2 reads YYREEE. The data are from a study of blood T cell repertoires in COVID-19 (dated by TCRdb to 2018 to 2020). Regarding the complete study: Samples covering the acute and convalescent phases of COVID-19 were provided by collaborators in the United States, Italy and Spain. The material from the prospective study consisted of cDNA or gDNA derived from T cells, B-cell-depleted T cells, or PBMCs. HLA class I and class II types, where available, came from metadata supplied by the sample provider rather than from assay-based typing. The samples were drawn from the first 160 participants of the ongoing ImmuneRACE study and from some 1,300 subjects provided by 6 global collaborators. The repertoires were released in a freely available public database meant as a resource for research on the immune response to SARS-CoV-2. Subjects who had been exposed to COVID-19, were actively infected with it, or had recovered from it provided the deeply sampled blood TCRbeta repertoires that made up the dataset. Nearly every sample came with metadata listing a de-identified subject ID, COVID-19 status, age in years and sex. On the study overall, not on this receptor specifically: How much clinical and demographic metadata was included differed by source and by participant, and the metadata was provided uncurated.

The collaborating institutions used their own protocols to collect whole blood in K2EDTA tubes. For TCRbeta analysis, collaborators shipped samples as frozen whole blood, isolated PBMCs, or DNA extracted from either of those sample types. TCRbeta CDR3 regions were amplified from genomic DNA using the immunoSEQ Assay, a bias-controlled multiplex PCR. In the original analysis: The number of nucleated cells in each sample was estimated by amplification of reference gene primers within the assay. To quantify the absolute abundance of each unique TCRbeta CDR3 rearrangement, sequence reads were collapsed and filtered. For each sample, productive Simpson clonality was calculated as the square root of Simpson's diversity index over productive rearrangements. TCRdb holds this immuneACCESS table with in-frame rearrangements only. Some clones are missing; in checked studies, unresolved V genes explain under half, and the rest has no known cause. From that table come the V and J calls and clone size; the DNA was used to work out D and trimming. Present in this sample are 130,000 or so clones, roughly 80% of which were seen just once. Together, the top ten hold more than 10% of the sample.

This clonotype was obtained from a woman aged 55 to 70 with acute or convalescent COVID-19. The receptor chain draws on TRBV5-4 and TRBJ1-1; matching of 6 bases hints at TRBD1 as the D gene. The sequenced sample was peripheral blood. CDR3 sequence: CASRGQHTEAFF. The sequenced DNA is TGTGCCAGCAGAGGACAGCACACTGAAGCTTTCTTT.